A single sample gave rise to the 5 T cell receptor beta chains below, sequenced in a study of regulatory T cells in long-lasting Graves disease. Stated time point: persistent/refractory GD, antithyroid drugs over 5 years with positive TRAb. Construction of the TCR library relied on RNA isolated from PBMCs. According to the study, TCR beta libraries were built with iRepertoire HTBI primers and CDR3-region Arm-PCR. TCRdb recomputed calls from the multiplex PCR reads with MiXCR, one row per CDR3 protein. Of almost 350,000 distinct CDR3 sequences in the sample, about 19% were seen once. The material was peripheral blood mononuclear cells (PBMCs), obtained when the disease was refractory, from a patient treated with antithyroid drugs. The receptors derive from a female donor with Graves disease.

The CDR3 DNA is TGTGCCAGCAGTTTTAGCGGGATGGTGACAGATACGCAGTATTTT. Protein sequence: CASSFSGMVTDTQYF. V and J are TRBV28 and TRBJ2-3; 8 nucleotides line up with TRBD2. Unmatched junction bases numbered 5, after V lost 3 bases and J lost 3 bases. This CDR3 is built from 15 residues. Germline assignment: CDR1 MDHEN and CDR2 SYDVKM.

Many counts were recorded for this clonotype. The V call is TRBV20-1, the J call TRBJ2-7; 9 positions match TRBD1. Losses at the gene ends were 0 bases for V and 1 base for J; bases not matched to a gene: 7. From germline, CDR1 is DFQATT and CDR2 SNEGSKA (reference sequence). This CDR3 spans 16 amino acids. The CDR3 coding sequence is TGCAGTGCTAGAGACGCCAGACAGGGGGGATCCTACGAGCAGTACTTC. Protein sequence: CSARDARQGGSYEQYF.

This clonotype has a count of ten or more. The chain couples TRBV12-3 or TRBV12-4 to TRBJ1-5; D perhaps matches TRBD1 (5 bases). The CDR3 totals 14 residues. V shed 7 bases and J shed 2 bases, with 12 bases lying between them. CDR3 sequence reads: CASKLGHRNQPQHF. CDR3 sequence (DNA): TGTGCCAGCAAACTCGGACACCGCAATCAGCCCCAGCATTTT.

This clonotype was picked up many times. The chain employs TRBV28 and TRBJ2-7; possible D gene TRBD1, 6 bases. Deletions cut 6 bases from V and 2 bases from J, with 17 bases between. CDR3 size: 15 residues. Per the germline V gene, CDR1 is MDHEN and CDR2 is SYDVKM. CDR3 DNA sequence: TGTGCCAGCAGCCAATCCGGAACAGGGCCCTACGAGCAGTACTTC. Translating it yields CASSQSGTGPYEQYF.

This clonotype came up many times. V is TRBV12-3 or TRBV12-4 and J is TRBJ2-5; D gene uncertain. The CDR3 runs to 15 residues. The germline V and J ends were trimmed by 3 bases and 0 bases, with 11 bases remaining between them. CDR3 loop: CASSFRWGYQETQYF. CDR3 DNA: TGTGCCAGCAGTTTTCGGTGGGGATACCAAGAGACCCAGTACTTC.